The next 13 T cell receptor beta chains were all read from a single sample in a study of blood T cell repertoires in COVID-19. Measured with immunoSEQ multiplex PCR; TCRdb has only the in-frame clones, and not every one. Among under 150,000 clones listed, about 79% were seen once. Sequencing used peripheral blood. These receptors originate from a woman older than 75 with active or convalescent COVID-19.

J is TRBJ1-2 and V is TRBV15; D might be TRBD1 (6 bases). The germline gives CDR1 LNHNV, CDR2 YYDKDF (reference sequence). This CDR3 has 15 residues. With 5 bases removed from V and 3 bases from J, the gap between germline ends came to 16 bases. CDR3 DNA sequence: TGTGCCACCAGCTTCGGCAGGGGCTCCTACTATGGCTACACCTTC. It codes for CATSFGRGSYYGYTF.

CDR3 sequence reads: CASSPAVNQPQHF. The CDR3 DNA reads TGTGCCAGCAGCCCAGCGGTCAATCAGCCCCAGCATTTT. This sequence joins TRBV7-2 and TRBJ1-5; D unresolved. Trimming pared 5 bases from V and 3 bases from J, leaving 8 bases between. CDR1 and CDR2 (germline): SGHTA, FQGNSA. The CDR3 runs 13 residues.

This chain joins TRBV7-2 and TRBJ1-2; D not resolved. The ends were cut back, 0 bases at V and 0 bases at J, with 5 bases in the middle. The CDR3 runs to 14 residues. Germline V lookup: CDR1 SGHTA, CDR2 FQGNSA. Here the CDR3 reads CASSLARANYGYTF. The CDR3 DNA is TGTGCCAGCAGCTTAGCGCGGGCTAACTATGGCTACACCTTC.

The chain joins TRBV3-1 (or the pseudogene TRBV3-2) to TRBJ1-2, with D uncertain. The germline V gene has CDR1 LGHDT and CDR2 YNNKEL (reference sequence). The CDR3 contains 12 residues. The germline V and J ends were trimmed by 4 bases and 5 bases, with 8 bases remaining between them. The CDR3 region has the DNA TGTGCCAGCAGCCGTGCTAGTTATGGCTACACCTTC. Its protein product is CASSRASYGYTF.

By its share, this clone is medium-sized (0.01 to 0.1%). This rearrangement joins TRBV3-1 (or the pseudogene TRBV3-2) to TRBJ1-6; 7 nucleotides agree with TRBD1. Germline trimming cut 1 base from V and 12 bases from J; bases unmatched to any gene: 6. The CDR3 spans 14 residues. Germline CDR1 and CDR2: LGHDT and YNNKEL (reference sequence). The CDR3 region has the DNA TGTGCCAGCAGCCAAGGGGACAGTGTGAGACCCCTCCACTTT. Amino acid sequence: CASSQGDSVRPLHF.

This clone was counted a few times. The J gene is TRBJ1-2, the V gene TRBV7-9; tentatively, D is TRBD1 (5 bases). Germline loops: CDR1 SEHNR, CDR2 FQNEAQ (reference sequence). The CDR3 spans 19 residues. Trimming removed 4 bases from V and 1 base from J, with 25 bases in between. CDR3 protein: CASSWPRDRNLSNNYGYTF. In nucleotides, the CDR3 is TGTGCCAGCAGCTGGCCACGTGACAGAAACCTATCTAATAACTATGGCTACACCTTC. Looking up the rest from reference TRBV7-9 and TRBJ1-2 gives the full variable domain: DTGVSQNPRHKITKRGQNVTFRCDPISEHNRLYWYRQTLGQGPEFLTYFQNEAQLEKSRLLSDRFSAERPKGSFSTLEIQRTEQGDSAMYLCASSWPRDRNLSNNYGYTFGSGTRLTVV.

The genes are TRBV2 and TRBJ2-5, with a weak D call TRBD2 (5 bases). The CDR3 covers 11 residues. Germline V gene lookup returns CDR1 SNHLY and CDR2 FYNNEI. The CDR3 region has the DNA TGTGCTAGCGAGCCGATGGAGACCCAGTACTTC. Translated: CASEPMETQYF.

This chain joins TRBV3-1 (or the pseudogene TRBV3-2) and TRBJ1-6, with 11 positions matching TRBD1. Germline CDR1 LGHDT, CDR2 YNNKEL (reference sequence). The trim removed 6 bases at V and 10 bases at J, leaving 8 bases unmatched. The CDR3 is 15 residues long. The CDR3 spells CASRPGQGAQSPLHF. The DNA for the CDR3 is TGTGCCAGCAGACCCGGACAGGGGGCACAGTCACCCCTCCACTTT.

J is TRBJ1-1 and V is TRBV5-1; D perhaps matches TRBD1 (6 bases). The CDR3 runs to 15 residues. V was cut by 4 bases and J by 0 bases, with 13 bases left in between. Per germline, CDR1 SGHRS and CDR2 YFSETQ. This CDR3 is CASSKGRTVNTEAFF. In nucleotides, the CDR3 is TGCGCCAGCAGCAAAGGTCGGACAGTGAACACTGAAGCTTTCTTT.

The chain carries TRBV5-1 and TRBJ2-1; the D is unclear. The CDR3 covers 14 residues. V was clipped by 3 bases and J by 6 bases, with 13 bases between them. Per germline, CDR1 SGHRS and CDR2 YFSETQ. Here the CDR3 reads CASSSPGPPNEQFF. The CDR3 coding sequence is TGCGCCAGCAGCTCACCGGGTCCCCCCAATGAGCAGTTCTTC.

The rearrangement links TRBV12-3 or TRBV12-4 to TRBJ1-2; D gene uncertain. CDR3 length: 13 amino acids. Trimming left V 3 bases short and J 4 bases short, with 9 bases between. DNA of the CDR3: TGTGCCAGCAGTTTGAGAGGGCCCTATGGCTACACCTTC. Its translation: CASSLRGPYGYTF.

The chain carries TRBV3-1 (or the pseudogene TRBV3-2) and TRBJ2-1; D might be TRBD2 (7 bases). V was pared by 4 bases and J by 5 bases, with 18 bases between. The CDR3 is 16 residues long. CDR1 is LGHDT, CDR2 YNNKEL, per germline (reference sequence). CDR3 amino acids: CASSPVGGAGHNEQFF. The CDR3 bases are TGTGCCAGCAGCCCCGTGGGGGGGGCCGGTCACAATGAGCAGTTCTTC.

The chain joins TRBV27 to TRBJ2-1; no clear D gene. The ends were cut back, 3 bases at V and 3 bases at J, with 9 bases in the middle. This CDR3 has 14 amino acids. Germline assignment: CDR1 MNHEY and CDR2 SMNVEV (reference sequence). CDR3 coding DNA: TGTGCCAGCAGTTTCGGGTCCGTCTACAATGAGCAGTTCTTC. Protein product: CASSFGSVYNEQFF.